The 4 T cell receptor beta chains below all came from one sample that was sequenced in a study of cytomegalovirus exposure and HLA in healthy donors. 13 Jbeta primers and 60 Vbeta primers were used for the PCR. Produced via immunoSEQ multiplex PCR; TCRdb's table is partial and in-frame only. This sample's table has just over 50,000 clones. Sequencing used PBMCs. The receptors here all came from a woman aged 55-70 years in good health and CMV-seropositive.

The CDR3 DNA sequence: TGCGCCAGCAGCTTAGCAGGGAAACAAGAGACCCAGTACTTC. Translation gives CASSLAGKQETQYF. The chain employs TRBV5-1 and TRBJ2-5; D is possibly TRBD1 (5 bases). Germline lookup yields CDR1 SGHRS and CDR2 YFSETQ. Trimming left V 2 bases short and J 2 bases short, with 10 bases between. The CDR3 has 14 amino acids.

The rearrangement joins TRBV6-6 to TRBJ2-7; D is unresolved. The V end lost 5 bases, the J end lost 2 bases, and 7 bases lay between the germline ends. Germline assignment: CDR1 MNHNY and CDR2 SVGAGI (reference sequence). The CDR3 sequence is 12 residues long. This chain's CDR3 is CASSATAYEQYF. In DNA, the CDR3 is TGTGCCAGCAGTGCAACAGCCTACGAGCAGTACTTC.

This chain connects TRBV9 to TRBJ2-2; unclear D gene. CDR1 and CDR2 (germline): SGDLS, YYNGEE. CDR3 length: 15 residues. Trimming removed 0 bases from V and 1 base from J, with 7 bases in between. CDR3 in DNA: TGTGCCAGCAGCGTAGGGGCAGAGAACACCGGGGAGCTGTTTTTT. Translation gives CASSVGAENTGELFF.

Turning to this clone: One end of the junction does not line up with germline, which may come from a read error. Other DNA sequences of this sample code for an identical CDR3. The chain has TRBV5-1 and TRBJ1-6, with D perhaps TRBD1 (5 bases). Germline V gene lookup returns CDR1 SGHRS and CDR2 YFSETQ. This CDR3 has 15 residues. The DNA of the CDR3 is TGCGCCAGCAGCTTGGATCTGGGGCTCTATTCACCCCTACACTTT. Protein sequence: CASSLDLGLYSPLHF.